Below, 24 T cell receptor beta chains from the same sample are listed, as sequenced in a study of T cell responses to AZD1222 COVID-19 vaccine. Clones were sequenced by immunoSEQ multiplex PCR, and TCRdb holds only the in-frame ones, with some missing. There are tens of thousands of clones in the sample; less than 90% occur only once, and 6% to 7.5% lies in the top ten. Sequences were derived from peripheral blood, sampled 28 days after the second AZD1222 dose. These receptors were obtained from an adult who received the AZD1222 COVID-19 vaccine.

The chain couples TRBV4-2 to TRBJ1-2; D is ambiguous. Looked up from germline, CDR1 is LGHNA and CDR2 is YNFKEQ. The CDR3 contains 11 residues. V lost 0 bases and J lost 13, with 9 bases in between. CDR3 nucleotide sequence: TGTGCCAGCAGCCAAGATGCTACAGCCACCTTC. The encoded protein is CASSQDATATF.

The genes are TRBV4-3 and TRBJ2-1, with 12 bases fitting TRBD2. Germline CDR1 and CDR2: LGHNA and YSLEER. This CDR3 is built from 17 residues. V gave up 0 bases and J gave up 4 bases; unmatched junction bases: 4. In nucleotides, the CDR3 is TGCGCCAGCAGCCAAGATCTCACTAGCGGGAGGTACAATGAGCAGTTCTTC. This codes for CASSQDLTSGRYNEQFF.

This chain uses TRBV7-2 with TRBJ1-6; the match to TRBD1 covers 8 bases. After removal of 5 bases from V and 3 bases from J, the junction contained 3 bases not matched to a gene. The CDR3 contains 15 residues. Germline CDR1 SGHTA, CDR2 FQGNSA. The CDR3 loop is CASSTGQGYNSPLHF. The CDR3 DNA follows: TGTGCCAGCAGCACTGGACAGGGCTATAATTCACCCCTCCACTTT. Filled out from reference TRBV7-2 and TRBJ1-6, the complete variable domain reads GAGVSQSPSNKVTEKGKDVELRCDPISGHTALYWYRQSLGQGLEFLIYFQGNSAPDKSGLPSDRFSAERTGGSVSTLTIQRTQQEDSAVYLCASSTGQGYNSPLHFGNGTRLTVT.

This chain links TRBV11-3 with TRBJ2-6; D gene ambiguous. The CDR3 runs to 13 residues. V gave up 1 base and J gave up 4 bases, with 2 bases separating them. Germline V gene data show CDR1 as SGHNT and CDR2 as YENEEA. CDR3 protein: CASSLAGANVLTF. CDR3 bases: TGTGCCAGCAGCTTAGCCGGGGCCAACGTCCTGACTTTC.

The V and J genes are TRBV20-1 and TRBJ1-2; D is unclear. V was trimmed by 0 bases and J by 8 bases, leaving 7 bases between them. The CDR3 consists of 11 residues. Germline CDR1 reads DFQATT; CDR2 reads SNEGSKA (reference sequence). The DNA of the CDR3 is TGCAGTGCTAGAGACAGCGGCGGCTACACCTTC. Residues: CSARDSGGYTF.

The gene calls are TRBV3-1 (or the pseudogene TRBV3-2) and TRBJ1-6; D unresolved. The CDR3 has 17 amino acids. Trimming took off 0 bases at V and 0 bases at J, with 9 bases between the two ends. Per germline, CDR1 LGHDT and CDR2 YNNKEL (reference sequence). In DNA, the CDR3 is TGTGCCAGCAGCCAAGACAGGCCGAGCTCCTATAATTCACCCCTCCACTTT. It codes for CASSQDRPSSYNSPLHF.

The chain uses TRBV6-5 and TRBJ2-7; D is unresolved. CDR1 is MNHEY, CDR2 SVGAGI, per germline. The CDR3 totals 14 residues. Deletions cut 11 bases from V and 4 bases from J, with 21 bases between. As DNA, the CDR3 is TGTGCCGTCCAATTTACTATTATCGAGTACGAGCAGTACTTC. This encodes CAVQFTIIEYEQYF.

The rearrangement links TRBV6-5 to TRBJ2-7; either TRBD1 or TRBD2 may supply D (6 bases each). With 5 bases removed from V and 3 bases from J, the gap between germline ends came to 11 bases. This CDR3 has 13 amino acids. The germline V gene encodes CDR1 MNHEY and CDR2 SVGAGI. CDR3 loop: CASSPGALYEQYF. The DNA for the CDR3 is TGTGCCAGCAGTCCGGGGGCTCTCTACGAGCAGTACTTC.

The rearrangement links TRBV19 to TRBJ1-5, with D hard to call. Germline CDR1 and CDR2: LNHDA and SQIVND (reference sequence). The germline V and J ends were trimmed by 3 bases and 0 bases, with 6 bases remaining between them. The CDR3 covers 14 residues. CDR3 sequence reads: CASSITFSNQPQHF. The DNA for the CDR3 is TGTGCCAGTAGTATCACCTTTAGCAATCAGCCCCAGCATTTT.

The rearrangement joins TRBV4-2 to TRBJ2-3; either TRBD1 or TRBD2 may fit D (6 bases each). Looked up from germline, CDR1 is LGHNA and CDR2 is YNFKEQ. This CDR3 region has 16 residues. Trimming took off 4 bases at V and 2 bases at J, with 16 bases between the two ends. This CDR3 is CASSRRAGAFTDTQYF. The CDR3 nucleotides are TGTGCCAGCAGCCGGAGGGCAGGGGCATTCACAGATACGCAGTATTTT.

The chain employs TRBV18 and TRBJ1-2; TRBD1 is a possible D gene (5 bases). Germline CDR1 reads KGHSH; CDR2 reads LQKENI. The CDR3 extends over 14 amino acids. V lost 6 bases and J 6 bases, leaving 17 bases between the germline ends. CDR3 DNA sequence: TGTGCCAGCTCCCCTTCGACCCAAGGGGATGGCTACACCTTC. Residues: CASSPSTQGDGYTF.

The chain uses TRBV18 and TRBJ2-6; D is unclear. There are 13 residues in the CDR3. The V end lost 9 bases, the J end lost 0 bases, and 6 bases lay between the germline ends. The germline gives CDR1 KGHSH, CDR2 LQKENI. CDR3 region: CASMGSGANVLTF. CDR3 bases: TGTGCCAGTATGGGCTCTGGGGCCAACGTCCTGACTTTC.

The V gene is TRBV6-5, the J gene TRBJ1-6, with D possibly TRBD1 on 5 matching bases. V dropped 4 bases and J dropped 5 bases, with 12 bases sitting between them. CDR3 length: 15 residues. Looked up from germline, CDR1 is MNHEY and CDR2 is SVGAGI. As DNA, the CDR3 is TGTGCCAGCAGTTTTACAGGAAACAATAATTCACCCCTCCACTTT. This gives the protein CASSFTGNNNSPLHF.

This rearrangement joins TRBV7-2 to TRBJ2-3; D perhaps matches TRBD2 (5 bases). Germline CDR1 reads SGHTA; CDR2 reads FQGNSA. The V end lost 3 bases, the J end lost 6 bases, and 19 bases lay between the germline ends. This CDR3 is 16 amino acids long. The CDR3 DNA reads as TGTGCCAGCAGCTTCCACGACTTGGACTTGGGGGATACGCAGTATTTT. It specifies CASSFHDLDLGDTQYF.

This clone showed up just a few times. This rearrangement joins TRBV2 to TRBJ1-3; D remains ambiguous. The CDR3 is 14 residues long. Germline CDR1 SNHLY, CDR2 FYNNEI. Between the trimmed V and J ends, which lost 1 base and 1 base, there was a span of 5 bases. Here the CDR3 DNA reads TGTGCCAGCAGTGAAGAGCATTCTGGAAACACCATATATTTT. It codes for CASSEEHSGNTIYF.

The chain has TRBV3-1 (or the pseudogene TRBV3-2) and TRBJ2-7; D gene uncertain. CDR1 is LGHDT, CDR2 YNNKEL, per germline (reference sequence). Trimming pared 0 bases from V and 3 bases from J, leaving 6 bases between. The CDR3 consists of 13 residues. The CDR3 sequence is CASSQDPVYEQYF. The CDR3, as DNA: TGTGCCAGCAGCCAAGATCCGGTCTACGAGCAGTACTTC.

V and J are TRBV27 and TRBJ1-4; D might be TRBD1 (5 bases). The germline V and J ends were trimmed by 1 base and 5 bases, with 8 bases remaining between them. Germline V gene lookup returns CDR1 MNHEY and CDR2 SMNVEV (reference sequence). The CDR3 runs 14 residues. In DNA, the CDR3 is TGTGCCAGCAGTTTATTGGGGGGGAATGAAAAACTGTTTTTT. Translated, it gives CASSLLGGNEKLFF. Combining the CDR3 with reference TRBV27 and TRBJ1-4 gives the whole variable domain EAQVTQNPRYLITVTGKKLTVTCSQNMNHEYMSWYRQDPGLGLRQIYYSMNVEVTDKGDVPEGYKVSRKEKRNFPLILESPSPNQTSLYFCASSLLGGNEKLFFGSGTQLSVL.

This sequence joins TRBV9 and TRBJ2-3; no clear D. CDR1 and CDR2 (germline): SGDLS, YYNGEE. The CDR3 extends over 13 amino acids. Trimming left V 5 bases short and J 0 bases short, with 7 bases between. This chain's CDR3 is CASRAGSTDTQYF. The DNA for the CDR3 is TGTGCCAGCAGGGCAGGCAGCACAGATACGCAGTATTTT.

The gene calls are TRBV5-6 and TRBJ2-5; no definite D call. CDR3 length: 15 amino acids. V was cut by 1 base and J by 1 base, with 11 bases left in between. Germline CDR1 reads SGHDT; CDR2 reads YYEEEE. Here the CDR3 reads CASSLMGVGQETQYF. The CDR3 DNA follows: TGTGCCAGCAGCTTGATGGGCGTGGGCCAAGAGACCCAGTACTTC.

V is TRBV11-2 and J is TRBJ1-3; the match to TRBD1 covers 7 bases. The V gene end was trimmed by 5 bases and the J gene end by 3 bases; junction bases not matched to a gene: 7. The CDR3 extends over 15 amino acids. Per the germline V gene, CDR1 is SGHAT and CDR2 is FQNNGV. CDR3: CASSRGGAGGNTIYF. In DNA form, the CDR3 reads TGTGCCAGCAGCCGAGGGGGCGCGGGTGGAAACACCATATATTTT.

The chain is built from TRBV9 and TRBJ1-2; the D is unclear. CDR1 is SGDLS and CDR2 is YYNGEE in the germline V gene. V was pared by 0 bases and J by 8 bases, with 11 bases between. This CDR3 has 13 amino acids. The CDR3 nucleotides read TGTGCCAGCAGCGTAGTATCCTGGAAGGGCTACACCTTC. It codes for CASSVVSWKGYTF.

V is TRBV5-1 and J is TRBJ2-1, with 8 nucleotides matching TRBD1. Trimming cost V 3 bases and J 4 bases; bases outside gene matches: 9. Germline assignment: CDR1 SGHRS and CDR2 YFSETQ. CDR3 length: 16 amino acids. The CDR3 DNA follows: TGCGCCAGCAGCTCCCAGACAGGGGCGACTTACAATGAGCAGTTCTTC. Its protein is CASSSQTGATYNEQFF. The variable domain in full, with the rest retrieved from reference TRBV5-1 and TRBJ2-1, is KAGVTQTPRYLIKTRGQQVTLSCSPISGHRSVSWYQQTPGQGLQFLFEYFSETQRNKGNFPGRFSGRQFSNSRSEMNVSTLELGDSALYLCASSSQTGATYNEQFFGPGTRLTVL.

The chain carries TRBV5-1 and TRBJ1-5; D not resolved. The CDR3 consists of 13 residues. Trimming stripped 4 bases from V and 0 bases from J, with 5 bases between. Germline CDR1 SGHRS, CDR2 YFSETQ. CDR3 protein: CASSLDSNQPQHF. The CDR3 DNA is TGCGCCAGCAGCCTCGATAGCAATCAGCCCCAGCATTTT.

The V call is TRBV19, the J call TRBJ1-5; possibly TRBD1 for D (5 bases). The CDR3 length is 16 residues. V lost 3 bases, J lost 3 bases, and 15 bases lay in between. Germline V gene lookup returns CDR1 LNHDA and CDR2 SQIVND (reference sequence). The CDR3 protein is CASSMVGLGLNQPQHF. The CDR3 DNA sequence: TGTGCCAGTAGTATGGTGGGATTGGGACTCAATCAGCCCCAGCATTTT.